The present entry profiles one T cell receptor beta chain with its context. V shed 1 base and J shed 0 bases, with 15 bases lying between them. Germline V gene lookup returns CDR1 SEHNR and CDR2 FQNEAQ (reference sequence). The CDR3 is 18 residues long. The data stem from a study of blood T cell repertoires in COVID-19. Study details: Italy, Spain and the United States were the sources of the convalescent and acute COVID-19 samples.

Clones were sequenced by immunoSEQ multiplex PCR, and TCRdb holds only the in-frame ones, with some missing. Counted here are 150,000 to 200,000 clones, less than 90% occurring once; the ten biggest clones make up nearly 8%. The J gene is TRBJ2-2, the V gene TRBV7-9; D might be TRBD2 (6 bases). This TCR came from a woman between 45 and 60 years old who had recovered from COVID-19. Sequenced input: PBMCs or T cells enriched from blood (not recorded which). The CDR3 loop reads CASSLVAGGASNTGELFF. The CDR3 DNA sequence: TGTGCCAGCAGCTTAGTAGCCGGCGGGGCATCGAACACCGGGGAGCTGTTTTTT.